The source of this T cell receptor (beta chain) is a study of T cell responses to AZD1222 COVID-19 vaccine. Across the whole study: Second-dose recipients at about 4 or about 12 weeks were treated as one pooled group.

General study results and limits: Donor demographics were predominantly white British with a female majority; clonal diversity may be underestimated. It was only 6 or 7 AZD1222 recipients who were seropositive at baseline.

Germline V gene lookup returns CDR1 LNHDA and CDR2 SQIVND (reference sequence). V dropped 10 bases and J dropped 0 bases, with 13 bases sitting between them. The CDR3 has 14 amino acids. Only a few counts were recorded for this clone. The target antigen is unknown. TCRdb keeps only in-frame clones here, not all; method: immunoSEQ multiplex PCR. The table shows approximately 110,000 clones, with 88% occurring only once. The receptor's source is an adult in good health. The rearrangement joins TRBV19 to TRBJ2-1; the D is unclear. Sequenced material: peripheral blood, taken on day 0 of AZD1222 vaccination. The CDR3 DNA reads TGTGCCACCAATACGAGAAGCTCCTACAATGAGCAGTTCTTC. As protein: CATNTRSSYNEQFF.